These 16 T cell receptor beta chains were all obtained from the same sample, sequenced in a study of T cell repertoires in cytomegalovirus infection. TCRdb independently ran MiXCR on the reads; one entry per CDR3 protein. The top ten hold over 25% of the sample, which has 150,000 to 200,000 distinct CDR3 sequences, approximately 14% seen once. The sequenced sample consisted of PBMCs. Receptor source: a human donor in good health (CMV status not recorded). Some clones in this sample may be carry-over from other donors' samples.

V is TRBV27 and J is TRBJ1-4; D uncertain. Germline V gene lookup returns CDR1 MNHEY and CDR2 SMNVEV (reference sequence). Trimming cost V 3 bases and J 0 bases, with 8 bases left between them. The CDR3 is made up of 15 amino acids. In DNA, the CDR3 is TGTGCCAGCAGTTTCCAATCCGCAACTAATGAAAAACTGTTTTTT. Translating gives CASSFQSATNEKLFF. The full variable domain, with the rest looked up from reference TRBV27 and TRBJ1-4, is EAQVTQNPRYLITVTGKKLTVTCSQNMNHEYMSWYRQDPGLGLRQIYYSMNVEVTDKGDVPEGYKVSRKEKRNFPLILESPSPNQTSLYFCASSFQSATNEKLFFGSGTQLSVL.

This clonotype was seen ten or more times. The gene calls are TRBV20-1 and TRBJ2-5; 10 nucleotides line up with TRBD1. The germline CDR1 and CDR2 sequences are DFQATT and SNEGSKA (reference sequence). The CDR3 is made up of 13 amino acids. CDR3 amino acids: CSWDRGGGETQYF. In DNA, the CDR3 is TGCAGCTGGGACAGGGGAGGCGGAGAGACCCAGTACTTC.

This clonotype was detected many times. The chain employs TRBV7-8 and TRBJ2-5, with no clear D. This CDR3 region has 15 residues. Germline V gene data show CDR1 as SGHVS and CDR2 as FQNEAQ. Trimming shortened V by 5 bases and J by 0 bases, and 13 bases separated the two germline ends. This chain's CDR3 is CASSDNRWNQETQYF. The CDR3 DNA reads TGTGCCAGCAGCGATAATAGGTGGAACCAAGAGACCCAGTACTTC. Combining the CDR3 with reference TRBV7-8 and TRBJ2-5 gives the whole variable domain GAGVSQSPRYKVAKRGQDVALRCDPISGHVSLFWYQQALGQGPEFLTYFQNEAQLDKSGLPSDRFFAERPEGSVSTLKIQRTQQEDSAVYLCASSDNRWNQETQYFGPGTRLLVL.

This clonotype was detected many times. DNA of the CDR3: TGCAGCGTCCCCGGTCCGGAGGGGGGGTACGAGCAGTACTTC. Amino acids: CSVPGPEGGYEQYF. The chain combines TRBV29-1 with TRBJ2-7; perhaps TRBD2 as D (7 bases). From germline, CDR1 is SQVTM and CDR2 ANQGSEA. The CDR3 has 14 amino acids. V was cut by 6 bases and J by 4 bases, with 19 bases left in between.

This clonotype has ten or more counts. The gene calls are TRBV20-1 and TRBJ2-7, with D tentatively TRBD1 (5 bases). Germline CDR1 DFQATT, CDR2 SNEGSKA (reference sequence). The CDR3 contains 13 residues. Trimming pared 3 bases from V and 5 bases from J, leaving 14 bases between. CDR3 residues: CSARGRAGHEQYF. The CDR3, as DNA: TGCAGTGCTAGGGGCAGGGCCGGCCACGAGCAGTACTTC.

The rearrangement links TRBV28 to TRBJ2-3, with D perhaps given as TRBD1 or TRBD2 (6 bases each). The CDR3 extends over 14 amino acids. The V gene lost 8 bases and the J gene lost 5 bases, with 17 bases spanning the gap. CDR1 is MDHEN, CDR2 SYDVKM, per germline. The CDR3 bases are TGTGCCAGCCAGAATGGGGGGCGTGAAGATACGCAGTATTTT. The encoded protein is CASQNGGREDTQYF.

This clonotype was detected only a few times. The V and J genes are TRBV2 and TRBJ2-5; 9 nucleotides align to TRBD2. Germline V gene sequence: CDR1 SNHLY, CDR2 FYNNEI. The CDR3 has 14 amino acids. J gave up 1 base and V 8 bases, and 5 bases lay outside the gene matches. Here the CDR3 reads CASQAGGSQETQYF. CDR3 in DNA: TGTGCCAGCCAAGCGGGGGGATCCCAAGAGACCCAGTACTTC.

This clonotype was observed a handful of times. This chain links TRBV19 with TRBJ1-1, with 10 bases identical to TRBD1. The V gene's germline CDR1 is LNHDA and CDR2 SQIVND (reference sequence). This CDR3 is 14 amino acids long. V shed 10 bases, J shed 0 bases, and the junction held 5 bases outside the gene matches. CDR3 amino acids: CATRDRGMNTEAFF. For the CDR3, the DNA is TGTGCCACGCGGGACAGGGGCATGAACACTGAAGCTTTCTTT.

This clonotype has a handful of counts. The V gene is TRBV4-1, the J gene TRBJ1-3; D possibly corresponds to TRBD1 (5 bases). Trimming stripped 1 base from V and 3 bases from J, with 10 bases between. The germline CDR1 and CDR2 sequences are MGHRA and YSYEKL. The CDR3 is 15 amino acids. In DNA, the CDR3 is TGCGCCAGCAGCCAAGTAGGGGCAAGTGGAAACACCATATATTTT. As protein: CASSQVGASGNTIYF.

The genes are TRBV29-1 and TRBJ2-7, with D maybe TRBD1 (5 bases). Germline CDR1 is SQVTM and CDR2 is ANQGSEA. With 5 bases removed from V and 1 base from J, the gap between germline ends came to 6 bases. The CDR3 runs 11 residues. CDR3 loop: CSVSGSYEQYF. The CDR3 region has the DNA TGCAGCGTTTCAGGGTCCTACGAGCAGTACTTC.

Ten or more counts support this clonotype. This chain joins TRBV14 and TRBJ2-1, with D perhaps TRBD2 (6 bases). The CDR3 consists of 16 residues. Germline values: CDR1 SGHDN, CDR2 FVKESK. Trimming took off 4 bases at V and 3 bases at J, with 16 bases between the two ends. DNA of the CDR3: TGTGCCAGCAGCCGTTCTGGGGGGATCGGCTACAATGAGCAGTTCTTC. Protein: CASSRSGGIGYNEQFF. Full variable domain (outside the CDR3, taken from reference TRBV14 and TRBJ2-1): EAGVTQFPSHSVIEKGQTVTLRCDPISGHDNLYWYRRVMGKEIKFLLHFVKESKQDESGMPNNRFLAERTGGTYSTLKVQPAELEDSGVYFCASSRSGGIGYNEQFFGPGTRLTVL.

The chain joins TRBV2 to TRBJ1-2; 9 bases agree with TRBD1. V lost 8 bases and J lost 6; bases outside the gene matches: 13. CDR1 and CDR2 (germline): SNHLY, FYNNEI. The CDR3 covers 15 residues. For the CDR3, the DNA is TGTGCCAGCGCCGAAAACAGGGGGCAGAGGAATGGCTACACCTTC. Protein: CASAENRGQRNGYTF. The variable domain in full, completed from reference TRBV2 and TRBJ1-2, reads EPEVTQTPSHQVTQMGQEVILRCVPISNHLYFYWYRQILGQKVEFLVSFYNNEISEKSEIFDDQFSVERPDGSNFTLKIRSTKLEDSAMYFCASAENRGQRNGYTFGSGTRLTVV.

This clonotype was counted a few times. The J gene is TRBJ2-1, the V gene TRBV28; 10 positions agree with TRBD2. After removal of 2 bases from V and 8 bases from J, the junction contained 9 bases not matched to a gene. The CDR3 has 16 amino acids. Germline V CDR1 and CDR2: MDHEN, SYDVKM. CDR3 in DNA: TGTGCCAGCAGTTTAGGTTCTAGCGGGAGATACTATGAGCAGTTCTTC. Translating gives CASSLGSSGRYYEQFF.

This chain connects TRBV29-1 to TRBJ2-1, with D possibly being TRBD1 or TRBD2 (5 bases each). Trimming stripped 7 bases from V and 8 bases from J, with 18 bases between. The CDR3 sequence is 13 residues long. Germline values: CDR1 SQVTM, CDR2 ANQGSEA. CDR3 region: CSAQGPRGDEQFF. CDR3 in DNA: TGCAGCGCCCAGGGACCGCGAGGGGATGAGCAGTTCTTC.

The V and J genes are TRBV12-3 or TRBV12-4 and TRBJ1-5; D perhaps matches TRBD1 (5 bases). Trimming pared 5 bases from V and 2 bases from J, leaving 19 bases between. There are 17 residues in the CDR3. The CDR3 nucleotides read TGTGCCAGCAGTCCCCGTTCGAGGGGATACGGCAATCAGCCCCAGCATTTT. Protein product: CASSPRSRGYGNQPQHF.

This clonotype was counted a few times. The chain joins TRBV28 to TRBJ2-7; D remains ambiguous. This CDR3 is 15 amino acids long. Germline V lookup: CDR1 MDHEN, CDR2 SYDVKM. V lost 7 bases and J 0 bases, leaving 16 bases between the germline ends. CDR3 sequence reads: CASNIAGLSSYEQYF. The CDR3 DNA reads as TGTGCCAGCAATATAGCAGGCTTGAGCTCCTACGAGCAGTACTTC.